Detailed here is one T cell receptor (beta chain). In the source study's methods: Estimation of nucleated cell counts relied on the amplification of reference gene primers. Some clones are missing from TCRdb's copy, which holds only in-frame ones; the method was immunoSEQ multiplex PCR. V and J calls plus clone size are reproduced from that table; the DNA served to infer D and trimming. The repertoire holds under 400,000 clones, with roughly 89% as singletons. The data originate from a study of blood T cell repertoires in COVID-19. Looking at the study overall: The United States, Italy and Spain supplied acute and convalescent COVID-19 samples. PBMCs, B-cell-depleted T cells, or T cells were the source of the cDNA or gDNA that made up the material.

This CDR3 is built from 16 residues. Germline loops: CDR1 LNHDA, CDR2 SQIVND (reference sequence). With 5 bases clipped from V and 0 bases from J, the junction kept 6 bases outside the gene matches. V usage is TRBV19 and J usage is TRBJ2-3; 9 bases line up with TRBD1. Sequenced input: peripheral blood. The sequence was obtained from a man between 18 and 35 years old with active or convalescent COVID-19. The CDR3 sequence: CASSRRTGASTDTQYF. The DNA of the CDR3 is TGTGCCAGTAGTCGGCGGACAGGGGCTAGCACAGATACGCAGTATTTT.